This is a list of T cell receptor beta chains from one sample in a study of T cell repertoires in cytomegalovirus infection. TCRdb redid the calling of the reads with MiXCR, one entry per CDR3 protein. The repertoire has approximately 630,000 distinct CDR3 sequences, approximately 25% of them found once; the top ten carry approximately 8%. Sequencing used CD8+ T cells from PBMCs. Receptors were obtained from a human donor in good health (CMV status not recorded). Some clones in this sample may be carry-over from other donors' samples. CDR3s include the opening cysteine and the closing phenylalanine or tryptophan. The order of the fields is CDR3 DNA, CDR3 protein, clone size, J gene, V gene, D gene. D genes are given only for firm matches. Clone size is stated in some rows and not others, as once, few, many or a class when expanded.

TGCAGTGCACCGACGGCTGGGCCCTACAATGAGCAGTTCTTC,CSAPTAGPYNEQFF,few,TRBJ2-1,TRBV20-1,.
TGTGCCAGTAGTTTATCGACAGGGCGCCGGGAGCTGTTTTTT,CASSLSTGRRELFF,.,TRBJ2-2,TRBV27,TRBD1
TGTGCCAGCAGCACCCTAGCGGGCCCCATACCAGATGAGCAGTTCTTC,CASSTLAGPIPDEQFF,once,TRBJ2-1,TRBV14,TRBD2
TGTGCCAGCAGCTTGCCGGGGGCAGTGGAAGGCTACACCTTC,CASSLPGAVEGYTF,.,TRBJ1-2,TRBV5-6,.
TGCGCCAGCAGCTTGCCTCAAGGACTAAGTGGAGAGACCCAGTACTTC,CASSLPQGLSGETQYF,many,TRBJ2-5,TRBV5-1,.
TGTGCCAGCAGCTTCCGGGTTACCAATTCACCCCTCCACTTT,CASSFRVTNSPLHF,many,TRBJ1-6,TRBV7-2,.
TGCAGCGTTGGGACAGCCAGCTCCTACAATGAGCAGTTCTTC,CSVGTASSYNEQFF,few,TRBJ2-1,TRBV29-1,.
TGTGCCACCAGTGATTGGGGGGCAGATACGCAGTATTTT,CATSDWGADTQYF,.,TRBJ2-3,TRBV24-1,.
TGTGCCAGCAGCGAGGGACGCCCCCACGGTGGCTACACCTTC,CASSEGRPHGGYTF,.,TRBJ1-2,TRBV6-6,.
TGCAGTGCTAGAACGGGGGGTGCCTATGGCTACACCTTC,CSARTGGAYGYTF,.,TRBJ1-2,TRBV20-1,.
TGTGCCAGCAGGACCGGGGACAGGGGGTTCGTGAACACTGAAGCTTTCTTT,CASRTGDRGFVNTEAFF,.,TRBJ1-1,TRBV5-4,TRBD1